This record looks at one T cell receptor beta chain sequence and its context. Using immunoSEQ multiplex PCR, the repertoire was profiled, and TCRdb retains in-frame clones only, with some absent. This table has under 350,000 clones, about 89% appearing once. This sample was included in a study of blood T cell repertoires in COVID-19. Study-wide background: PBMCs, B-cell-depleted T cells, or T cells provided the cDNA or gDNA that made up the material.

The CDR3 runs 15 residues. The germline V gene encodes CDR1 MGHDK and CDR2 SYGVNS. V lost 1 base to trimming and J lost 5 bases; unmatched junction nucleotides: 5. The J gene is TRBJ1-5, the V gene TRBV25-1; TRBD1 aligns across 7 bases. The sample consisted of peripheral blood. The receptor was derived from a man aged 35 to 55 with acute or convalescent COVID-19. The chain's CDR3 is CASSESGGPHQPQHF. For the CDR3, the DNA is TGTGCCAGCAGTGAATCAGGGGGGCCCCATCAGCCCCAGCATTTT.